Listed here is a single T cell receptor (beta chain). Its antigen remains unidentified. The CDR3 spans 16 residues. The germline V and J ends were trimmed by 7 bases and 0 bases, with 16 bases remaining between them. In germline, CDR1 is SGHRS, CDR2 YFSETQ. There were about 0.95-11 million cryopreserved PBMC in the samples before DNA extraction. Sequencing relied on immunoSEQ assay v3.0, run at survey level. This table comes from immunoSEQ multiplex PCR, and its TCRdb copy is limited to in-frame clones, with some not included. The sample includes tens of thousands of clones, around 82% seen only once; the top ten take around 13%. The data are from a study of long-term antiretroviral therapy in people with HIV. Overall study findings and caveats: With ART, diversity went up but was still lower than in transplant donor controls.

Material: unsorted PBMCs, obtained 0.3 years after starting antiretroviral therapy. The TCR comes from a man aged 18 to 30 with HIV. The chain employs TRBV5-1 and TRBJ1-4; TRBD1 might be the D (6 bases). Written as DNA, the CDR3 is TGCGCCAGCGCTGCCACGGGGGCAGCAACTAATGAAAAACTGTTTTTT. It specifies CASAATGAATNEKLFF.